Listed below are T cell receptor beta chains from one sample, sequenced in a study of post-analysis software for immune sequencing data. TCRdb recomputed calls from the PCR reads with MiXCR, one row per CDR3 protein. In the table there are about 430,000 distinct CDR3 sequences, approximately 42% of which are singletons. The sequencing input was blood. These TCRs come from a girl between 2 and 10 years old with multiple sclerosis. Both conserved end residues are part of each CDR3. D genes are given only for firm matches. Size is omitted from some rows. Given values are once, few, many or a class for expanded clones.

>TRBV4-1|TRBJ2-1|.|.
TGCGCCAGCATGACAATCCCCCTAGGAGTAGAGCAGTTCTTC
CASMTIPLGVEQFF
>TRBV5-1|TRBJ2-3|few|TRBD2
TGCGCCAGCTCTAGCGGGGCCCTTGGTACGCAGTATTTT
CASSSGALGTQYF
>TRBV6-5|TRBJ1-5|.|TRBD1
TGTGCCAGCAGTGGGGTGCAGGGGGATCAGCCCCAGCATTTT
CASSGVQGDQPQHF
>TRBV9|TRBJ1-1|.|.
TGTGCCAGCAGCGTAGACATCCGGCAGAACACTGAAGCTTTCTTT
CASSVDIRQNTEAFF
>TRBV5-1|TRBJ2-5|.|TRBD2
TGCGCCAGCAGCTCCCTAGCGGTACCTAATGAGCAGTACTTC
CASSSLAVPNEQYF
>TRBV6-5|TRBJ1-4|.|.
TGTGCCAGCAGTTACCGGGGGCCGGCTAATGAAAAACTGTTTTTT
CASSYRGPANEKLFF
>TRBV28|TRBJ2-7|few|TRBD1
TGTGCCAGCAGAGGAGACAGGGGATTCCACGAGCAGTACTTC
CASRGDRGFHEQYF
>TRBV5-1|TRBJ1-1|.|TRBD1
TGCGCCAGCAGTGAGGGAGCGACAGGGTGGACTGAAGCTTTCTTT
CASSEGATGWTEAFF
>TRBV7-9|TRBJ2-1|.|TRBD2
TGTGCCAGCAGCCTAGCCAGGACTAGCTATTCTGAGCAGTTCTTC
CASSLARTSYSEQFF
>TRBV20-1|TRBJ2-7|.|.
TGCAGTGCTAGAGATCCTTATCACATCTACGAGCAGTACTTC
CSARDPYHIYEQYF
>TRBV12-3/TRBV12-4|TRBJ2-1|.|TRBD2
TGTGCCAGCAGTTTAGCGCCGAGCGGGAGAACCAATGAGCAGTTCTTC
CASSLAPSGRTNEQFF
>TRBV7-9|TRBJ2-7|.|.
TGTGCCAGCAGCTTAGATGGGGGGCCGACAGCCTACGAGCAGTACTTC
CASSLDGGPTAYEQYF
>TRBV29-1|TRBJ1-1|.|.
TGCAGCGTCGACGATGGGCCCGTTGAGACTGAAGCTTTCTTT
CSVDDGPVETEAFF
>TRBV7-8|TRBJ2-1|.|TRBD1
TGTGCCAGCAGCTACACCTGGGACAGGGACAATGAGCAGTTCTTC
CASSYTWDRDNEQFF
>TRBV11-2|TRBJ2-5|.|.
TGTGCCAGCAGCTTAGGGCCAGACACGCAAGAGACCCAGTACTTC
CASSLGPDTQETQYF
>TRBV7-2|TRBJ2-1|few|TRBD2
TGTGCCAGCAGCTCCCCCGGGACTAGCGGGTTCACCTACAATGAGCAGTTCTTC
CASSSPGTSGFTYNEQFF
>TRBV6-5|TRBJ2-3|.|.
TGTGCCAGCAGTTACCACCTAGGGGGAGATACGCAGTATTTT
CASSYHLGGDTQYF
>TRBV20-1|TRBJ1-2|.|.
TGCAGTGCTATTAAGGTGGAAGACTATGGCTACACCTTC
CSAIKVEDYGYTF
>TRBV7-3|TRBJ2-3|few|.
TGTGCCAGCAGCGAAACAGGGTTGGGAGCAGATACGCAGTATTTT
CASSETGLGADTQYF
>TRBV29-1|TRBJ2-4|many|.
TGCAGCGTATCGGGACACCTAGCCAAAAACATTCAGTACTTC
CSVSGHLAKNIQYF
>TRBV5-1|TRBJ2-1|few|.
TGCGCCAGCAGCAGTGCCCAGGGAGCCCTCTCCCATAATGAGCAGTTCTTC
CASSSAQGALSHNEQFF
>TRBV2|TRBJ2-7|.|.
TGTGCCAGCAGTGAATCGCTAGACATTGGCTACGAGCAGTACTTC
CASSESLDIGYEQYF
>TRBV12-3/TRBV12-4|TRBJ2-7|.|TRBD2
TGTGCCAGCAGTTTAACCCCGACCCTGGGACTAGCGAGCTACGAGCAGTACTTC
CASSLTPTLGLASYEQYF
>TRBV29-1|TRBJ1-2|few|TRBD1
TGCAGCGTTGAGTTCGCAGGGGGTTCAGGCGGGGCGCTTTATGGCTACACCTTC
CSVEFAGGSGGALYGYTF
>TRBV5-1|TRBJ2-7|.|.
TGCGCCAGCAGCTTGATTGGCGGGGCCCTTTACGAGCAGTACTTC
CASSLIGGALYEQYF
>TRBV20-1|TRBJ1-6|.|TRBD1
TGCAGTGCTGTCCGGGACAGGAATTCACCCCTCCACTTT
CSAVRDRNSPLHF
>TRBV28|TRBJ2-5|.|.
TGTGCCAGCAGGAACCGGGGTCCTTGGGGAGAGACCCAGTACTTC
CASRNRGPWGETQYF
>TRBV5-5|TRBJ2-6|few|.
TGTGCCAGCAGCTTGGGTTGGTCTTTGGGGAGTTCAGGGGCCAACGTCCTGACTTTC
CASSLGWSLGSSGANVLTF